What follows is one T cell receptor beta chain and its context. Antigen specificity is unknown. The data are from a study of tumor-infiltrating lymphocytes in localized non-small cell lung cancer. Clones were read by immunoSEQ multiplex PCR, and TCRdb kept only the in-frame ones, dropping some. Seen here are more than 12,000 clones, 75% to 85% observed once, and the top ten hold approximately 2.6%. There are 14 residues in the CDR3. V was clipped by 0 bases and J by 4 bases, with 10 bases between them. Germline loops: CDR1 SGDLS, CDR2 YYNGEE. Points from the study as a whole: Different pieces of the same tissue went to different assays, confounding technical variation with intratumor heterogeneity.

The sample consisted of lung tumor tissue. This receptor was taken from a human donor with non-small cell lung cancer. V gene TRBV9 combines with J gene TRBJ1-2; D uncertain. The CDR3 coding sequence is TGTGCCAGCAGCGTAGAGGGCATGAGCTATGGCTACACCTTC. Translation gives CASSVEGMSYGYTF.